This is a list of T cell receptor beta chains from one sample in a study of response to subunit inactivated influenza vaccine. TCRdb reanalysed the RT-PCR reads using MiXCR and keeps one entry per CDR3 protein. The sample lists 500,000 or so distinct CDR3 sequences; roughly 9.8% were seen once. This specimen consisted of PBMCs from blood, obtained 40 to 50 days after vaccination. The receptors were gathered from a man aged 45-60 years who received an inactivated influenza vaccine. CDR3s include the opening cysteine and the closing phenylalanine or tryptophan. D genes are given only for firm matches. Expanded clones are given a class, and other clones once, few, many or no size at all.

D	V	size	J	DNA	CDR3
.	TRBV5-1	few	TRBJ2-5	TGCGCCAGCAGCGGAGGGGACAGCGGGGAGACCCAGTACTTC	CASSGGDSGETQYF
.	TRBV29-1	few	TRBJ2-2	TGCAGCGTTGCGGGCGGTTCTATCGGCACCGGGGAGCTGTTTTTT	CSVAGGSIGTGELFF
.	TRBV7-8	.	TRBJ2-5	TGTGCCAGCAGCCCGTACAGGGTGGGACAAGAGACCCAGTACTTC	CASSPYRVGQETQYF
TRBD1	TRBV24-1	.	TRBJ2-5	TGTGCCACCAGTGACCGGACAGGGGGCTCTGAGACCCAGTACTTC	CATSDRTGGSETQYF
TRBD2	TRBV28	.	TRBJ2-1	TGTGCCAGCAGTCGGACTAGTAACAATGAGCAGTTCTTC	CASSRTSNNEQFF
.	TRBV29-1	.	TRBJ1-1	TGCAGCGTTGCAGGACACATTCTGAACACTGAAGCTTTCTTT	CSVAGHILNTEAFF
.	TRBV5-1	.	TRBJ1-1	TGCGCCAGCAGCGGCGTGCGGAGTGAAGCTTTCTTT	CASSGVRSEAFF
TRBD1	TRBV7-9	.	TRBJ1-4	TGTGCCAGCAGACCCGACAGGGGGCTGGACGAAAAACTGTTTTTT	CASRPDRGLDEKLFF
TRBD2	TRBV28	.	TRBJ2-1	TGTGCCAGCGACCCCGGCGGGGGGGAGCGATACAATGAGCAGTTCTTC	CASDPGGGERYNEQFF
.	TRBV11-2	many	TRBJ2-1	TGTGCCAGCAGCTTTCCTCGGACTACCCAAACCTACAATGAGCAGTTCTTC	CASSFPRTTQTYNEQFF
.	TRBV15	.	TRBJ1-2	TGTGCCACCAGCAGATTAGTTAGTGGGATCTATGGCTACACCTTC	CATSRLVSGIYGYTF
.	TRBV6-2/TRBV6-3	.	TRBJ1-5	TGTGCCAGCAGTTCCGGACAGATCAATCAGCCCCAGCATTTT	CASSSGQINQPQHF
.	TRBV7-9	few	TRBJ1-6	TGTGCCAGCAGCTTAACTCCAAGGGGTCATTCACCCCTCCACTTT	CASSLTPRGHSPLHF
TRBD2	TRBV12-3/TRBV12-4	few	TRBJ2-1	TGTGCCAGCAGTTTCCCCCCCGGGACTAGCGGAAACAATGAGCAGTTCTTC	CASSFPPGTSGNNEQFF
.	TRBV6-5	few	TRBJ1-1	TGTGCCAGCAGTTACTCTGCAGTTTACACTGAAGCTTTCTTT	CASSYSAVYTEAFF
.	TRBV15	many	TRBJ2-1	TGTGCCACCAGCAGAGGCAATGAGCAGTTCTTC	CATSRGNEQFF
TRBD1	TRBV10-3	.	TRBJ2-7	TGTGCCATCAGTGAGGGGACAGGGGAGGGCGAGCAGTACTTC	CAISEGTGEGEQYF
TRBD2	TRBV7-2	many	TRBJ2-5	TGTGCCAGCAGCTTAACAGGGACTAGCCAAGAGACCCAGTACTTC	CASSLTGTSQETQYF
TRBD2	TRBV6-1	few	TRBJ2-3	TGTGCCAGCCGGGCGAATTCGCTAGCGGACACAGATACGCAGTATTTT	CASRANSLADTDTQYF
.	TRBV20-1	many	TRBJ2-7	TGCAGTGCGGAAACAGGGAGCCCCTACGAGCAGTACTTC	CSAETGSPYEQYF
.	TRBV7-2	few	TRBJ1-1	TGTGCCAGCAGCCTTACGGTAAGGAGGACTGAAGCTTTCTTT	CASSLTVRRTEAFF
.	TRBV6-5	few	TRBJ2-2	TGTGCCAGCAGTTACCTACCCGGTAACACCGGGGAGCTGTTTTTT	CASSYLPGNTGELFF
TRBD2	TRBV11-1	.	TRBJ2-1	TGTGCCAGCAGCTTAGCGGGTAGCGGGAGGGCTTTCTACAATGAGCAGTTCTTC	CASSLAGSGRAFYNEQFF
.	TRBV7-7	many	TRBJ2-1	TGTGCCAGCAGCTCCGTCAGGGGTGCTGAGCAGTTCTTC	CASSSVRGAEQFF
TRBD2	TRBV4-3	many	TRBJ2-7	TGCGCCAGCAGCCAAGATAGAGGGAGGGCCTCCTACGAGCAGTACTTC	CASSQDRGRASYEQYF
.	TRBV14	.	TRBJ2-6	TGTGCCAGCAGCCAAGCGGGGGCCAACGTCCTGACTTTC	CASSQAGANVLTF
TRBD1	TRBV10-3	few	TRBJ2-1	TGTGCCATCCTAAAAATTACAGGGGGCCACCTCAATGAGCAGTTCTTC	CAILKITGGHLNEQFF